These 21 T cell receptor beta chains were all obtained from the same sample, sequenced in a study of T cell repertoires in cytomegalovirus infection. One entry per CDR3 protein, called by TCRdb with MiXCR from the reads. The sample includes around 350,000 distinct CDR3 sequences, roughly 18% of them seen just once. The sample comprised PBMCs. These receptors were collected from a human donor in good health (CMV status not recorded). Some clones in this sample may be carry-over from other donors' samples.

This clonotype has only a few counts. J is TRBJ2-7 and V is TRBV4-2; D possibly corresponds to TRBD2 (6 bases). The V and J ends lost 0 bases and 3 bases respectively, with 12 bases between them. The CDR3 loop spans 15 amino acids. CDR1 is LGHNA, CDR2 YNFKEQ, per germline. DNA for the CDR3: TGTGCCAGCAGCCAAGATTGGGACTCATACTACGAGCAGTACTTC. Translating it yields CASSQDWDSYYEQYF.

This clonotype was recorded many times. The chain couples TRBV7-2 to TRBJ1-5; TRBD1 might be the D (5 bases). Germline V gives CDR1 SGHTA, CDR2 FQGNSA. V lost 5 bases and J 3 bases, leaving 8 bases between the germline ends. There are 13 residues in the CDR3. The CDR3 nucleotides are TGTGCCAGCAGCCGACAGTTCAATCAGCCCCAGCATTTT. Protein sequence: CASSRQFNQPQHF.

This clonotype was counted only a few times. The chain combines TRBV23-1 with TRBJ2-1, with 15 positions matching TRBD2. TRBV23-1 is annotated as an ORF whose role is uncertain. V was clipped by 6 bases and J by 9 bases; unmatched bases: 9. This CDR3 has 16 amino acids. The CDR3 DNA follows: TGCGCCAGCAGCCCAACAGGACTAGCGGGGGGGTTTGAGCAGTTCTTC. It encodes CASSPTGLAGGFEQFF.

This clonotype was seen a single time. The rearrangement uses TRBV27 and TRBJ2-5, with 7 bases lining up with TRBD1. V gave up 2 bases and J gave up 1 base; unmatched junction bases: 10. Germline-derived CDR1 and CDR2 are MNHEY and SMNVEV (reference sequence). The CDR3 extends over 17 amino acids. CDR3 amino acids: CASSLGPQGRSQETQYF. DNA of the CDR3: TGTGCCAGCAGTTTAGGGCCACAGGGGCGATCCCAAGAGACCCAGTACTTC.

This clonotype was observed many times. The rearrangement links TRBV11-1 to TRBJ2-3; 10 bases agree with TRBD1. CDR1 SGHAT and CDR2 FQDESV come from the germline V gene (reference sequence). Trimming removed 6 bases from V and 2 bases from J; junction bases left unmatched: 8. This CDR3 contains 16 residues. CDR3 in DNA: TGTGCCAGCAGGACAGGGGGCGCGACGTTCACAGATACGCAGTATTTT. Translated: CASRTGGATFTDTQYF.

The chain joins TRBV6-8 to TRBJ2-4; D possibly corresponds to TRBD1 (5 bases). Germline assignment: CDR1 MNHGY and CDR2 SAAAGT. The CDR3 has 14 residues. V shed 10 bases and J shed 0 bases, with 13 bases lying between them. CDR3 sequence (DNA): TGTGCCAACGAAAGACAGTTAGCCAAAAACATTCAGTACTTC. Translation gives CANERQLAKNIQYF.

The V and J genes are TRBV2 and TRBJ1-2; 7 bases align to TRBD1. V lost 1 base and J lost 8; bases outside the gene matches: 10. The CDR3 is made up of 15 amino acids. Germline CDR1 reads SNHLY; CDR2 reads FYNNEI. This chain's CDR3 is CASSEEEPGTAGYTF. The CDR3 DNA reads TGTGCCAGCAGTGAAGAGGAACCCGGGACAGCGGGCTACACCTTC.

V gene TRBV29-1 combines with J gene TRBJ2-5; D possibly corresponds to TRBD2 (6 bases). The CDR3 sequence is 14 residues long. In germline, CDR1 is SQVTM, CDR2 ANQGSEA. Between the trimmed V and J ends, which lost 0 bases and 7 bases, there was a span of 15 bases. The CDR3 loop is CSVEDPRGTLTQYF. CDR3 nucleotide sequence: TGCAGCGTTGAAGATCCTCGAGGGACTCTGACCCAGTACTTC.

This clonotype was observed many times. The V and J genes are TRBV7-2 and TRBJ2-5, with 10 bases that match TRBD2. The CDR3 totals 16 residues. With 1 base clipped from V and 5 bases from J, the junction kept 7 bases outside the gene matches. Per germline, CDR1 SGHTA and CDR2 FQGNSA. In DNA form, the CDR3 reads TGTGCCAGCAGCTTAGGGGCGGGAGCGGGGGGGGAGACCCAGTACTTC. Protein sequence: CASSLGAGAGGETQYF.

This clonotype was counted only a few times. The chain uses TRBV19 and TRBJ2-2; 8 bases map to TRBD2. Germline loops: CDR1 LNHDA, CDR2 SQIVND (reference sequence). The CDR3 has 13 amino acids. Germline trimming cut 5 bases from V and 6 bases from J; bases unmatched to any gene: 2. CDR3 sequence (DNA): TGTGCCAGTAGTTGGACTAGCCCCGGGGAGCTGTTTTTT. This sequence encodes CASSWTSPGELFF.

In its sample, this clonotype was seen many times. This chain joins TRBV7-2 and TRBJ1-6; no clear D. The CDR3 sequence is 14 residues long. Trimming shortened V by 5 bases and J by 6 bases, and 11 bases separated the two germline ends. The germline V gene encodes CDR1 SGHTA and CDR2 FQGNSA. The CDR3 spells CASSPIVGNSPLHF. CDR3 bases: TGTGCCAGCAGCCCGATCGTGGGTAATTCACCCCTCCACTTT. The variable domain in full, with the rest retrieved from reference TRBV7-2 and TRBJ1-6, is GAGVSQSPSNKVTEKGKDVELRCDPISGHTALYWYRQSLGQGLEFLIYFQGNSAPDKSGLPSDRFSAERTGGSVSTLTIQRTQQEDSAVYLCASSPIVGNSPLHFGNGTRLTVT.

The chain employs TRBV11-2 and TRBJ2-1, with 11 positions matching TRBD2. The germline V gene encodes CDR1 SGHAT and CDR2 FQNNGV. The CDR3 runs 23 residues. J gave up 1 base and V 0 bases, and 20 bases lay outside the gene matches. The CDR3 DNA sequence: TGTGCCAGCAGCTTAGATACGGACCGGACTAGCGGGCGCACACTACCTTCCTACAATGAGCAGTTCTTC. Translation: CASSLDTDRTSGRTLPSYNEQFF.

The table lists this clonotype with many counts. The rearrangement uses TRBV7-8 and TRBJ2-4, with D tentatively TRBD1 (5 bases). The length of the CDR3 is 15 residues. The V end was cut by 6 bases, the J end by 1 base, with 13 bases between. CDR1 is SGHVS, CDR2 FQNEAQ, per germline. The CDR3 DNA is TGTGCCAGCAGTGACGGACATAAGGCCAAAAACATTCAGTACTTC. Encoded protein: CASSDGHKAKNIQYF.

This clonotype was counted ten times or more. The chain joins TRBV7-8 to TRBJ1-2, with D possibly TRBD1 on 5 matching bases. CDR3 length: 15 amino acids. The V end was cut by 5 bases, the J end by 4 bases, with 17 bases between. Germline loops: CDR1 SGHVS, CDR2 FQNEAQ. CDR3 in amino acids: CASSPRRGGSYGYTF. The CDR3, as DNA: TGTGCCAGCAGCCCAAGACGGGGGGGGAGCTATGGCTACACCTTC. The variable domain in full, completed from reference TRBV7-8 and TRBJ1-2, reads GAGVSQSPRYKVAKRGQDVALRCDPISGHVSLFWYQQALGQGPEFLTYFQNEAQLDKSGLPSDRFFAERPEGSVSTLKIQRTQQEDSAVYLCASSPRRGGSYGYTFGSGTRLTVV.

The V gene is TRBV19, the J gene TRBJ2-1; TRBD2 agrees at 11 bases. J was trimmed by 10 bases and V by 5 bases; bases with no gene match: 22. There are 19 residues in the CDR3. Per germline, CDR1 LNHDA and CDR2 SQIVND (reference sequence). The CDR3 coding sequence is TGTGCCAGTAGTTCCTATAGGGGACTAGCGGCTTTCAAACCCACGGAGCAGTTCTTC. It codes for CASSSYRGLAAFKPTEQFF. Variable domain in full (rest from reference TRBV19 and TRBJ2-1): DGGITQSPKYLFRKEGQNVTLSCEQNLNHDAMYWYRQDPGQGLRLIYYSQIVNDFQKGDIAEGYSVSREKKESFPLTVTSAQKNPTAFYLCASSSYRGLAAFKPTEQFFGPGTRLTVL.

This clonotype was seen many times. The gene calls are TRBV7-2 and TRBJ1-2, with D possibly being TRBD1 (5 bases). The CDR3 is made up of 15 amino acids. Trimming took 5 bases from V and 2 from J, leaving 15 bases between them. Germline V gene sequence: CDR1 SGHTA, CDR2 FQGNSA. CDR3 bases: TGTGCCAGCAGCCCAGGCGGGGCCTTGAACTATGGCTACACCTTC. Protein sequence: CASSPGGALNYGYTF.

The chain's CDR3 is CASSLSAGPSSYNSPLHF. In DNA, the CDR3 is TGTGCCAGCAGTTTATCAGCAGGGCCCAGCTCCTATAATTCACCCCTCCACTTT. The rearrangement links TRBV27 to TRBJ1-6; D might be TRBD1 (5 bases). CDR1 is MNHEY and CDR2 is SMNVEV in the germline V gene (reference sequence). Between the trimmed V and J ends, which lost 0 bases and 0 bases, there was a span of 12 bases. The CDR3 extends over 18 amino acids.

This clonotype came up a few times. This chain uses TRBV14 with TRBJ1-1; D may be TRBD1 (5 bases). This CDR3 has 14 amino acids. V was trimmed by 0 bases and J by 5 bases, leaving 10 bases between them. The germline V gene has CDR1 SGHDN and CDR2 FVKESK. The CDR3 bases are TGTGCCAGCAGCCAAGAACCCTCAGGGACTGAAGCTTTCTTT. It encodes CASSQEPSGTEAFF. The full variable domain, rest sourced from reference TRBV14 and TRBJ1-1, is EAGVTQFPSHSVIEKGQTVTLRCDPISGHDNLYWYRRVMGKEIKFLLHFVKESKQDESGMPNNRFLAERTGGTYSTLKVQPAELEDSGVYFCASSQEPSGTEAFFGQGTRLTVV.

This clonotype was picked up a small number of times. The chain couples TRBV12-3 or TRBV12-4 to TRBJ2-7, with 8 bases fitting TRBD2. After removal of 4 bases from V and 3 bases from J, the junction contained 11 bases not matched to a gene. There are 16 residues in the CDR3. As DNA, the CDR3 is TGTGCCAGCAGTTCGGGGGGGAGGCCCTCAGACTACGAGCAGTACTTC. Its translation: CASSSGGRPSDYEQYF.

This clonotype occurred a few times. This chain uses TRBV4-1 with TRBJ1-5, with a tentative D call TRBD1 (5 bases). Germline CDR1 is MGHRA and CDR2 is YSYEKL. Trimming took off 1 base at V and 6 bases at J, with 13 bases between the two ends. The CDR3 is made up of 15 amino acids. CDR3 residues: CASSQVWAGGQPQHF. In nucleotides, the CDR3 is TGCGCCAGCAGCCAAGTCTGGGCCGGGGGTCAGCCCCAGCATTTT.

The chain has TRBV7-2 and TRBJ1-2; D remains unclear. The CDR3 is 12 amino acids. V was cut by 1 base and J by 8 bases, with 8 bases left in between. Germline loops: CDR1 SGHTA, CDR2 FQGNSA. The CDR3 region has the DNA TGTGCCAGCAGCTTAGTCGGGGTGGGCTACACCTTC. Translated: CASSLVGVGYTF.